Following are 13 T cell receptor beta chains from one sample sequenced in a study of shared clonotypes between healthy human individuals. Clones were read by immunoSEQ multiplex PCR, and TCRdb kept only the in-frame ones, dropping some. Of more than 2 million clones in the sample, 90% to 95% were seen once. CD8 cells regarded as naive lacked CD45RO, were positively chosen for CCR7, and omitted terminally differentiated effector memory CD45RA+ cells. Source material: naive CD8+ T cells from PBMCs. Receptors were obtained from a man aged 18 to 30 in good health. Some clones in this sample may be carry-over from other donors' samples.

V is TRBV4-1 and J is TRBJ2-7, with D hard to call. Germline loops: CDR1 MGHRA, CDR2 YSYEKL. The CDR3 runs 16 residues. Deletions cut 1 base from V and 0 bases from J, with 13 bases between. The DNA of the CDR3 is TGCGCCAGCAGCCAAGTGTTCGGCCCAAGCTCCTACGAGCAGTACTTC. Its protein product is CASSQVFGPSSYEQYF.

V and J are TRBV7-9 and TRBJ2-7; D perhaps matches TRBD2 (6 bases). CDR1 is SEHNR and CDR2 is FQNEAQ in the germline V gene (reference sequence). Trimming removed 11 bases at V and 0 bases at J, with 14 bases between. The CDR3 sequence is 13 residues long. The DNA of the CDR3 is TGTGCCGTTGATGGGACTCTCTCCTACGAGCAGTACTTC. This codes for CAVDGTLSYEQYF.

This chain connects TRBV7-8 to TRBJ1-4, with 10 nucleotides matching TRBD1. CDR3 length: 17 residues. Germline lookup yields CDR1 SGHVS and CDR2 FQNEAQ. The V segment lost 1 base and the J segment 4 bases; nucleotides outside the gene matches: 6. For the CDR3, the DNA is TGTGCCAGCAGCTTAGTGGACAGGGGGACCGGTAATGAAAAACTGTTTTTT. Protein sequence: CASSLVDRGTGNEKLFF.

As regards this clone: This specimen includes other DNA sequences encoding the same CDR3. V gene TRBV9 combines with J gene TRBJ2-1; D is unresolved. Between the trimmed V and J ends, which lost 2 bases and 6 bases, there was a span of 6 bases. This CDR3 is built from 12 residues. CDR1 and CDR2 from the germline V gene are SGDLS and YYNGEE. The CDR3: CASSVPSNEQFF. CDR3 coding DNA: TGTGCCAGCAGCGTCCCCTCCAATGAGCAGTTCTTC.

The chain is built from TRBV5-1 and TRBJ2-2; 7 bases fit TRBD1. The V gene's germline CDR1 is SGHRS and CDR2 YFSETQ. Germline trimming cut 4 bases from V and 9 bases from J; bases unmatched to any gene: 6. The length of the CDR3 is 13 residues. The CDR3 here is CASSSETGWELFF. The CDR3 DNA follows: TGCGCCAGCAGCAGCGAGACAGGGTGGGAGCTGTTTTTT.

The chain joins TRBV28 to TRBJ2-2, with 7 positions matching TRBD2. Unmatched junction bases numbered 19, after V lost 8 bases and J lost 4 bases. The germline CDR1 and CDR2 sequences are MDHEN and SYDVKM. The CDR3 is made up of 18 amino acids. The CDR3 DNA follows: TGTGCCAGCCTCGAAATGCCCAAGCGGGAAATGTCCACCGGGGAGCTGTTTTTT. Its translation: CASLEMPKREMSTGELFF.

CDR3 loop: CASSQDWNSGNLYSYEQYF. The CDR3 nucleotides are TGCGCCAGCAGCCAAGATTGGAATAGCGGGAACCTTTACTCCTACGAGCAGTACTTC. The J gene is TRBJ2-7, the V gene TRBV4-1; 8 bases agree with TRBD2. This CDR3 has 19 residues. Trimming removed 0 bases from V and 0 bases from J; junction bases left unmatched: 13. Germline assignment: CDR1 MGHRA and CDR2 YSYEKL.

Comment on this clone: Within the sample, other DNA sequences also encode this same CDR3. V usage is TRBV19 and J usage is TRBJ2-7, with D maybe TRBD1 (5 bases). Per germline, CDR1 LNHDA and CDR2 SQIVND (reference sequence). This CDR3 region has 11 residues. Trimming stripped 8 bases from V and 3 bases from J, with 8 bases between. The CDR3 protein is CASGRVYEQYF. The CDR3 region has the DNA TGTGCCAGTGGCAGGGTCTACGAGCAGTACTTC.

Worth noting for this clone: In the same sample, other DNA sequences code for this CDR3. V and J are TRBV25-1 and TRBJ2-7; D is uncertain. Germline V lookup: CDR1 MGHDK, CDR2 SYGVNS. V lost 4 bases, J lost 4 bases, and 11 bases lay in between. The CDR3 sequence is 13 residues long. The CDR3 DNA follows: TGTGCCAGCAGTGCCAGCAGCGCGTACGAGCAGTACTTC. Translation gives CASSASSAYEQYF.

V usage is TRBV4-3 and J usage is TRBJ2-2, with 7 bases that match TRBD2. This CDR3 comprises 15 residues. V gave up 1 base and J gave up 6 bases; unmatched junction bases: 5. Germline V gives CDR1 LGHNA, CDR2 YSLEER. CDR3 DNA: TGCGCCAGCAGCCAAGGATGGACTAGTTCCGGGGAGCTGTTTTTT. It is translated as CASSQGWTSSGELFF.

This chain links TRBV6-1 with TRBJ1-1; D remains unclear. Trimming removed 8 bases at V and 6 bases at J, with 16 bases between. CDR3 length: 13 residues. The germline V gene has CDR1 MNHNS and CDR2 SASEGT. The CDR3 DNA sequence: TGTGCCAGCCCCATGGGCCTTTTACCTGAAGCTTTCTTT. Encoded protein: CASPMGLLPEAFF.

Comment on this clone: The sample has other DNA sequences that encode this CDR3 too. The chain is built from TRBV7-3 and TRBJ2-3; no reliable D call. Per germline, CDR1 SGHTA and CDR2 FQGTGA. The CDR3 runs to 15 residues. Trimming pared 2 bases from V and 0 bases from J, leaving 9 bases between. The CDR3 DNA is TGTGCCAGCAGCTTAGGGGTCACAAGCACAGATACGCAGTATTTT. Amino acid sequence: CASSLGVTSTDTQYF.

The chain uses TRBV27 and TRBJ1-2; D might be TRBD1 (5 bases). V dropped 7 bases and J dropped 8 bases, with 23 bases sitting between them. This CDR3 contains 15 residues. Per germline, CDR1 MNHEY and CDR2 SMNVEV (reference sequence). The CDR3 region has the DNA TGTGCCAGCAAACTGATGGCCCCTGGTCAGGGAGGCTACACCTTC. Translation: CASKLMAPGQGGYTF.